This TCR beta chain was sequenced for a study of CD8+ T cells in alopecia areata. Cutaneous lymph node cells were pooled, and they were sorted using CD4, CD8alpha, NKG2D, NKG2ACE and other markers. After isolation, RNA underwent reverse transcription to generate cDNA as the sequencing template. Sequenced by immunoSEQ multiplex PCR; TCRdb stores in-frame clones only, minus some. This repertoire holds 270,000 or so clones, and none appear only once. This CDR3 spans 15 amino acids. In germline, CDR1 is NNHDY, CDR2 SYVADS. The ends lost 5 bases at V and 0 bases at J; junction bases unmatched: 2. For this clone: Genes and germline are mouse. The read is 4 residues too short to cover the CDR3 end, so that end is filled in from the germline J gene.

The sequence derives from a C3H/HeJ mouse with alopecia areata. The mouse strain carries the MHC haplotype H2-k. The chain carries TRBV13-3 and TRBJ2-7, with 13 bases identical to TRBD2. Sequenced input: CD4+ T cells sorted from a lymph node. The chain's CDR3 is CASRGLGGRSYEQYF. The CDR3 bases that were read are TGTGCCAGCAGAGGACTGGGGGGGCGCTCCTAT.